The next 18 T cell receptor beta chains were all read from a single sample in a study of neurological immune-mediated disorders. Time point defined: longitudinal time-point 2. TCRdb reprocessed the 5' RACE reads with MiXCR, giving one entry per CDR3 protein. The profile shows about 80,000 distinct CDR3 sequences, approximately 6% of them singletons. The sequenced sample was PBMCs. The receptors stem from a woman aged 55-69 years with multiple sclerosis.

In this sample, this clonotype turned up many times. V gene TRBV5-1 combines with J gene TRBJ2-3; D may be TRBD2 (5 bases). The CDR3 extends over 15 amino acids. Germline V CDR1 and CDR2: SGHRS, YFSETQ. V lost 5 bases, J lost 5 bases, and 18 bases lay in between. The CDR3 DNA is TGCGCCAGCAGTGAGACTACAACCGAGGGAGATACGCAGTATTTT. Protein sequence: CASSETTTEGDTQYF.

The sample holds many counts of this clonotype. The gene calls are TRBV12-5 and TRBJ2-1, with D possibly TRBD2 on 5 matching bases. The CDR3 covers 15 residues. The germline V and J ends were trimmed by 1 base and 2 bases, with 9 bases remaining between them. Germline V gene data show CDR1 as LGHNT and CDR2 as FRNRAP. The chain's CDR3 is CASGLGLATYNEQFF. The CDR3 DNA is TGTGCTAGTGGTTTGGGCCTAGCCACCTACAATGAGCAGTTCTTC. The full variable domain, its missing parts supplied by reference TRBV12-5 and TRBJ2-1, is DARVTQTPRHKVTEMGQEVTMRCQPILGHNTVFWYRQTMMQGLELLAYFRNRAPLDDSGMPKDRFSAEMPDATLATLKIQPSEPRDSAVYFCASGLGLATYNEQFFGPGTRLTVL.

This clonotype was picked up a small number of times. A much larger clone lies one base from this, so it may be a read error. This chain links TRBV5-1 with TRBJ1-6, with 9 bases fitting TRBD1. The germline gives CDR1 SGHRS, CDR2 YFSETQ. Trimming at V came to 4 bases and at J to 7 bases, leaving 3 bases not matched to a gene. CDR3 size: 14 residues. In DNA form, the CDR3 reads TGCGCCAGCAGCGGGGACAGGGTGAATTCACCCCTCCACTTT. It translates to CASSGDRVNSPLHF.

This clonotype has just a few counts. V is TRBV18 and J is TRBJ1-5; 8 nucleotides agree with TRBD1. V was pared by 5 bases and J by 3 bases, with 3 bases of the junction left unmatched. This CDR3 contains 14 residues. Germline lookup yields CDR1 KGHSH and CDR2 LQKENI. The CDR3 region has the DNA TGTGCCAGCTCAGAGGACAGGGCCAATCAGCCCCAGCATTTT. It is translated as CASSEDRANQPQHF.

This clonotype was detected ten times or more. The rearrangement uses TRBV12-3 or TRBV12-4 and TRBJ2-1, with 8 positions matching TRBD2. The CDR3 contains 14 residues. V lost 6 bases to trimming and J lost 2 bases; unmatched junction nucleotides: 3. The CDR3 region has the DNA TGTGCCAGCAGGCAACTAGCGGCCTACAATGAGCAGTTCTTC. It encodes CASRQLAAYNEQFF.

Details on this clonotype: One junction end does not reproduce the germline sequence, and a read error may be involved. The chain combines TRBV3-1 with TRBJ1-6; D gene unclear. This CDR3 is 11 amino acids long. Germline V gives CDR1 LGHDT, CDR2 YNNKEL (reference sequence). CDR3 DNA sequence: TGTGCCGGCAGCCAAGAGTCACCCCTACACTTT. Residues: CAGSQESPLHF.

This clonotype was recorded many times. V usage is TRBV28 and J usage is TRBJ2-7; D remains unclear. The CDR3 consists of 12 residues. Germline loops: CDR1 MDHEN, CDR2 SYDVKM. V was cut by 0 bases and J by 3 bases, with 3 bases left in between. CDR3 sequence: CASSLWGYEQYF. The CDR3 DNA is TGTGCCAGCAGTTTATGGGGCTACGAGCAGTACTTC.

This clonotype has a count of ten or more. The J gene is TRBJ1-5, the V gene TRBV10-2; TRBD1 might be the D (6 bases). Germline CDR1 reads WSHSY; CDR2 reads SAAADI. The CDR3 spans 15 residues. The germline V and J ends were trimmed by 4 bases and 7 bases, with 17 bases remaining between them. CDR3 in DNA: TGCGCCAGCAGTGCCAAGGGGGGGCATCGGCAGCCCCAGCATTTT. This translates into CASSAKGGHRQPQHF.

This clonotype was detected many times. The chain recombines TRBV29-1 with TRBJ2-7, with D possibly TRBD1 on 6 matching bases. Trimming stripped 7 bases from V and 3 bases from J, with 10 bases between. The CDR3 covers 11 residues. Germline loops: CDR1 SQVTM, CDR2 ANQGSEA. The CDR3 nucleotides read TGCAGCGGGACACAGGGCTACGAGCAGTACTTC. Encoded protein: CSGTQGYEQYF.

This clonotype was detected many times. The V gene is TRBV28, the J gene TRBJ2-6; no clear D. CDR3 length equals 13 residues. Germline CDR1 reads MDHEN; CDR2 reads SYDVKM. The V and J ends lost 6 bases and 2 bases respectively, with 5 bases between them. The CDR3 protein is CASSSPGANVLTF. The CDR3 nucleotides are TGTGCCAGCAGCTCCCCTGGGGCCAACGTCCTGACTTTC.

This clonotype was observed at least ten times. This sequence joins TRBV10-2 and TRBJ1-6; D is unclear. The V and J ends lost 8 bases and 0 bases respectively, with 11 bases between them. Germline lookup yields CDR1 WSHSY and CDR2 SAAADI. The CDR3 has 15 residues. The DNA for the CDR3 is TGCGCCAGCTCCTCAGGCAGCTCCTATAATTCACCCCTCCACTTT. Its translation is CASSSGSSYNSPLHF.

This clonotype has ten or more counts. The rearrangement uses TRBV18 and TRBJ2-4, with D uncertain. V dropped 3 bases and J dropped 6 bases, with 15 bases sitting between them. The CDR3 contains 15 residues. In germline, CDR1 is KGHSH, CDR2 LQKENI. DNA of the CDR3: TGTGCCAGCTCACCTTACGGAAATGGTCGAAACATTCAGTACTTC. This translates into CASSPYGNGRNIQYF.

At least ten counts were recorded for this clonotype. The rearrangement joins TRBV5-1 to TRBJ1-4; D call uncertain. The germline V and J ends were trimmed by 0 bases and 0 bases, with 3 bases remaining between them. Germline lookup yields CDR1 SGHRS and CDR2 YFSETQ. CDR3 size: 14 residues. CDR3 region: CASSLEPTNEKLFF. CDR3 nucleotides: TGCGCCAGCAGCTTGGAACCAACTAATGAAAAACTGTTTTTT.

The chain links TRBV4-2 to TRBJ2-3, with TRBD2 matching 10 bases. This CDR3 contains 16 residues. The germline CDR1 and CDR2 sequences are LGHNA and YNFKEQ. V was clipped by 0 bases and J by 4 bases; unmatched bases: 4. The CDR3 DNA sequence: TGTGCCAGCAGCCAAGAGGCTAGCGGGGGCCCAGATACGCAGTATTTT. Translated, it gives CASSQEASGGPDTQYF.

This clonotype was picked up many times. V is TRBV7-6 and J is TRBJ2-7; 8 bases align to TRBD2. Germline loops: CDR1 SGHVS, CDR2 FNYEAQ. V lost 3 bases and J lost 0; bases outside the gene matches: 7. The CDR3 contains 16 residues. The CDR3 loop reads CASSFGTREGSYEQYF. Written as DNA, the CDR3 is TGTGCCAGCAGCTTCGGGACTAGGGAAGGCTCCTACGAGCAGTACTTC.

At least ten counts were recorded for this clonotype. The chain joins TRBV20-1 to TRBJ1-1; unclear D gene. The V gene's germline CDR1 is DFQATT and CDR2 SNEGSKA (reference sequence). This CDR3 contains 14 residues. The V and J ends lost 0 bases and 6 bases respectively, with 14 bases between them. For the CDR3, the DNA is TGCAGTGCTAGAGAGGAGTCGGTTGGGGCTGAAGCTTTCTTT. This codes for CSAREESVGAEAFF.

This clonotype occurred many times. This chain links TRBV7-9 with TRBJ1-4, with a tentative D call TRBD1 (5 bases). This CDR3 has 16 amino acids. V was trimmed by 5 bases and J by 6 bases, leaving 19 bases between them. In germline, CDR1 is SEHNR, CDR2 FQNEAQ (reference sequence). The CDR3 sequence is CASSPGNRNTDEKLFF. The CDR3, as DNA: TGTGCCAGCAGCCCCGGAAACAGGAATACAGATGAAAAACTGTTTTTT.

This clonotype came up many times. The chain's CDR3 is CASSSAGTSYNEQFF. The CDR3 region has the DNA TGCGCCAGCAGCTCCGCCGGGACGTCATACAATGAGCAGTTCTTC. This chain uses TRBV5-1 with TRBJ2-1; the D gene could be TRBD1 or TRBD2 (5 bases each). From germline, CDR1 is SGHRS and CDR2 YFSETQ. The CDR3 has 15 residues. The V gene lost 3 bases and the J gene lost 4 bases, with 14 bases spanning the gap.